This entry describes one T cell receptor (beta chain). Its specificity is unknown. This table comes from immunoSEQ multiplex PCR, and its TCRdb copy is limited to in-frame clones, with some not included. The data hold tens of thousands of clones, with around 80% observed a single time. The V and J ends lost 6 bases and 2 bases respectively, with 16 bases between them. Germline loops: CDR1 SGHTA, CDR2 FQGNSA. The CDR3 has 16 amino acids. This entry is derived from a study of lymphopenia after photon versus proton radiotherapy. General study points: Proton therapy kept repertoires fairly stable, unlike photons, which gained effector/memory cells. In patients who died, overall survival fell as post-nadir TCR diversity dropped more.

The source of this sequence is a man aged 50-60 years with gastric cancer. The sample consisted of peripheral blood, taken from a patient treated with photon-based radiotherapy. The chain combines TRBV7-2 with TRBJ2-2, with D perhaps being TRBD1 or TRBD2 (5 bases each). CDR3 DNA sequence: TGTGCCAGCAGTTACCGTCCGGGACCAAACACCGGGGAGCTGTTTTTT. This translates into CASSYRPGPNTGELFF.